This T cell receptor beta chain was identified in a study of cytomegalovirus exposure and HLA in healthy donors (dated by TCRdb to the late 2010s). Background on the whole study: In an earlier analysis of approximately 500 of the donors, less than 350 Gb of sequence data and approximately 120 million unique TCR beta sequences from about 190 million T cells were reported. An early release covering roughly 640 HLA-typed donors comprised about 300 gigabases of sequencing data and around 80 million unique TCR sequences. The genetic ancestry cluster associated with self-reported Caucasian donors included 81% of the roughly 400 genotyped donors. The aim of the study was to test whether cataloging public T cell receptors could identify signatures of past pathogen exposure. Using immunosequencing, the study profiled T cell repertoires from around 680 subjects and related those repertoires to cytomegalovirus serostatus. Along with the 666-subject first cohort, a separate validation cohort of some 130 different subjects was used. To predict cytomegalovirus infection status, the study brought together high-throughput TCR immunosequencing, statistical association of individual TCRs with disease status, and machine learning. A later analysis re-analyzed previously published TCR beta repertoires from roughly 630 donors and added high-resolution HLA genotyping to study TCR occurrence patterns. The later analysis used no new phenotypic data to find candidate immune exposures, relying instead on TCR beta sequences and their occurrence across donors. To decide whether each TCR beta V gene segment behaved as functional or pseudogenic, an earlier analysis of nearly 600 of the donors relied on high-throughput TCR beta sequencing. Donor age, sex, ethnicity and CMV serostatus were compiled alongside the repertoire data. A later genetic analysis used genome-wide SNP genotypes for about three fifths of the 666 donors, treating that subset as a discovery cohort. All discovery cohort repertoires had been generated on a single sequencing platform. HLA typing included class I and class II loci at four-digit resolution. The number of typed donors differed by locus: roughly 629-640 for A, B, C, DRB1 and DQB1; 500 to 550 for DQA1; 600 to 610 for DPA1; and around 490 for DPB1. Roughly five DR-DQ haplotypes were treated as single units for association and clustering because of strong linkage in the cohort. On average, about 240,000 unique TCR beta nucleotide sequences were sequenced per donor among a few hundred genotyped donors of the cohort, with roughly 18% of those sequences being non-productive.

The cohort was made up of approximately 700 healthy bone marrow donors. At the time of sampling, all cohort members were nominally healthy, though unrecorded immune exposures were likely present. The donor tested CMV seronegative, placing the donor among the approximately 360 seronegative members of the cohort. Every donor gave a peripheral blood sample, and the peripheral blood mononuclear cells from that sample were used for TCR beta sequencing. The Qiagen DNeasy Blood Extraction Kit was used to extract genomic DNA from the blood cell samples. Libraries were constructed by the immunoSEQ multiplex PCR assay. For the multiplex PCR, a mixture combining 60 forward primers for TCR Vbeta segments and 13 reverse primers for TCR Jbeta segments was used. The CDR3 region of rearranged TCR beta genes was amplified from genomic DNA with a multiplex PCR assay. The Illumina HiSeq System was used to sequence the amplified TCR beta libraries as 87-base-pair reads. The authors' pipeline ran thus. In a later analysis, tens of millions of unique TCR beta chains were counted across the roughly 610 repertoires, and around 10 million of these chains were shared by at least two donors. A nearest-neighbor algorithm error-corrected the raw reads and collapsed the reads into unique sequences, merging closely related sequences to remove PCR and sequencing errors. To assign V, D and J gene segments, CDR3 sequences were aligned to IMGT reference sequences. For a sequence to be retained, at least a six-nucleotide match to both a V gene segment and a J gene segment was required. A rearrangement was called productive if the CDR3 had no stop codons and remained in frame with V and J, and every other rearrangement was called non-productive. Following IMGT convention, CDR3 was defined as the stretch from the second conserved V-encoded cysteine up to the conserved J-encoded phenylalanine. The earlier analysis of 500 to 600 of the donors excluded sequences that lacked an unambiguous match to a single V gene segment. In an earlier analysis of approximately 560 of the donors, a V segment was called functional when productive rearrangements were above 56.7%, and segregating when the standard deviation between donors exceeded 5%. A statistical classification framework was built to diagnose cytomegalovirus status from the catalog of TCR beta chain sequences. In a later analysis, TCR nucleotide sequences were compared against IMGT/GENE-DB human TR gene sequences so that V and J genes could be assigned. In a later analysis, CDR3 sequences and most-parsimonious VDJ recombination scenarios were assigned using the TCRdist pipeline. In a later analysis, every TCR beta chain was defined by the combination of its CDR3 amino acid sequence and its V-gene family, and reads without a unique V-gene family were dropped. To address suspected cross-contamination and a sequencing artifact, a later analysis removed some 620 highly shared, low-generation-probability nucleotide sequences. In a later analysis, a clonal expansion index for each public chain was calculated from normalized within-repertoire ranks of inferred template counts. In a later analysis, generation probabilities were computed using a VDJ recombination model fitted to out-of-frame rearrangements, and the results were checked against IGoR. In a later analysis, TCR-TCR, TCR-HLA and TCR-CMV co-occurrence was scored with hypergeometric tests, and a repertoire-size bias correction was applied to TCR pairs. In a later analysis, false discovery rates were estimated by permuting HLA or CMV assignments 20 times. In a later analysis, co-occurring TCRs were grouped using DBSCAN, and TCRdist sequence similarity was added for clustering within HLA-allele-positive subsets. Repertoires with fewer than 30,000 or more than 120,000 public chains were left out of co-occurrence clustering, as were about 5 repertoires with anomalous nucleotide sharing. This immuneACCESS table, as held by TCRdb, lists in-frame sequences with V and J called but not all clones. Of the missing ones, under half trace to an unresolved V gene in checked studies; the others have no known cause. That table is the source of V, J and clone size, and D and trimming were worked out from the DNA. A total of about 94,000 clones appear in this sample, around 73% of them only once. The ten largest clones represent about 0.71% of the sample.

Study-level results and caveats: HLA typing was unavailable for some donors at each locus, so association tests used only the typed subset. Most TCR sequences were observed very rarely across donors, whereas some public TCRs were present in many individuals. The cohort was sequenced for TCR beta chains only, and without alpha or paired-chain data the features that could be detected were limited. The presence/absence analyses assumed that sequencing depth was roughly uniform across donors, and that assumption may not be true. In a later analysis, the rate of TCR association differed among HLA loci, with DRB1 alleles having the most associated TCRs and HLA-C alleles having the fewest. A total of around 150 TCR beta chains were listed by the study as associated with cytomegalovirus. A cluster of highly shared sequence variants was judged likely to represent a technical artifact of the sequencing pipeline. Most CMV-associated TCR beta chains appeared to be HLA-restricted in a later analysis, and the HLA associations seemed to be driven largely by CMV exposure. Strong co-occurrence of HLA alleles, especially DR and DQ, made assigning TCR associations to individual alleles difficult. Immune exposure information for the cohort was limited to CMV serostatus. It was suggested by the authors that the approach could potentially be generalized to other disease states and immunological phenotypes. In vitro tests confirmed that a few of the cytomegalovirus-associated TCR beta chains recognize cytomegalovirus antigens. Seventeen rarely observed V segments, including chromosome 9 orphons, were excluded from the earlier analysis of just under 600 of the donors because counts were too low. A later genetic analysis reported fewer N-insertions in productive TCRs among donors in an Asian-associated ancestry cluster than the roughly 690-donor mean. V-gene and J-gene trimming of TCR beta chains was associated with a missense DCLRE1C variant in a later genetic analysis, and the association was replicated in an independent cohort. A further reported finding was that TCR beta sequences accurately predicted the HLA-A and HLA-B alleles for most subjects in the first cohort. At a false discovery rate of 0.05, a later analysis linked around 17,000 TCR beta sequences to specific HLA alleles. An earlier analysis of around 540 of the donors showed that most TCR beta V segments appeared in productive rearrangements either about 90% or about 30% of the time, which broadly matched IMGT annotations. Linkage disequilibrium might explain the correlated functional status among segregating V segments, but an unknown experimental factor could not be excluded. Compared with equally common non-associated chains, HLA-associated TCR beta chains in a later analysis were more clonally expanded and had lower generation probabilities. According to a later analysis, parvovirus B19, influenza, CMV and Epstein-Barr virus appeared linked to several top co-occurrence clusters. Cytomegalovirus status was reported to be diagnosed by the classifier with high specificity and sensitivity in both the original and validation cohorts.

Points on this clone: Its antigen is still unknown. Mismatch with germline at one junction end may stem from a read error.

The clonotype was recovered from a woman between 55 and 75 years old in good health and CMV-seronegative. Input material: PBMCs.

The CDR3 region reads CASSEYKGGQRDF. The nucleotide sequence reads TGTGCCAGCAGCGAGTACAAGGGGGGACAGAGAGATTTT. The V and J segments used are TRBV6-1 and TRBJ1-3, and TRBD1 matches 7 of the central bases. From the cysteine up to the phenylalanine, the CDR3 has a length of 13 residues. Just CDR3 DNA is preserved here, 39 bases in frame from base 1. Based on the germline V gene, the CDR1 and CDR2 sequences are MNHNS and SASEGT.